This entry is about one T cell receptor (beta chain). The target antigen is unknown. This sample was included in a study of T cell clonotyping in hematopoietic cell transplantation. Study results and caveats: Higher Inverse Simpson Index values in graft donor and pretransplant recipient predicted broader posttransplant TCR diversity. Few recipient clonotypes overlapped donors; over 97% were de novo at given depth. CD4 and CD8 repertoire contributions could not be separated without sorting. Recipient TCR diversity dropped after transplant; expanded clonotypes rose from day 30 to 180.

Produced via immunoSEQ multiplex PCR; TCRdb's table is partial and in-frame only. The sample holds thousands of clones; roughly nine tenths are singletons and the top ten take roughly 4.5%. Unmatched junction bases numbered 11, after V lost 0 bases and J lost 19 bases. CDR1 and CDR2 from the germline V gene are SGHDT and YYEEEE. The CDR3 consists of 15 residues. This sequence joins TRBV5-6 and TRBJ1-6; 12 bases fit TRBD1. Source: PBMCs, taken 180 days after allogeneic stem cell transplant. The source is a female patient aged 50-59 years who had an allogeneic stem cell transplant from an unrelated donor, so the T cells may come from the graft donor. Some clones in this sample may be carry-over from other donors' samples. CDR3 in amino acids: CASSLGWDRGRGGHF. CDR3 sequence (DNA): TGTGCCAGCAGCTTGGGATGGGACAGGGGGCGAGGCGGTCACTTT.